This entry features one T cell receptor beta chain sequence. This sample is drawn from a study of OX40 agonist ivuxolimab in advanced cancers. Clones were read by immunoSEQ multiplex PCR, and TCRdb kept only the in-frame ones, dropping some. The sample lists tens of thousands of clones, around 81% seen once, with 5% to 7% in the top ten. Trimming removed 0 bases from V and 2 bases from J, with 5 bases in between. Germline CDR1 and CDR2: ENHRY and SYGVKD. This CDR3 contains 14 residues. Sequencing used CD4+ or CD8+ T cells sorted from blood, obtained in a trial of the OX40 agonist ivuxolimab. J is TRBJ1-3 and V is TRBV10-3, with D tentatively TRBD1 (5 bases). This TCR was sampled from an adult with an advanced solid tumor such as melanoma, head and neck, liver or kidney cancer. The CDR3: CAISESGAGNTIYF. The CDR3 bases are TGTGCCATCAGTGAGTCAGGGGCTGGAAACACCATATATTTT.